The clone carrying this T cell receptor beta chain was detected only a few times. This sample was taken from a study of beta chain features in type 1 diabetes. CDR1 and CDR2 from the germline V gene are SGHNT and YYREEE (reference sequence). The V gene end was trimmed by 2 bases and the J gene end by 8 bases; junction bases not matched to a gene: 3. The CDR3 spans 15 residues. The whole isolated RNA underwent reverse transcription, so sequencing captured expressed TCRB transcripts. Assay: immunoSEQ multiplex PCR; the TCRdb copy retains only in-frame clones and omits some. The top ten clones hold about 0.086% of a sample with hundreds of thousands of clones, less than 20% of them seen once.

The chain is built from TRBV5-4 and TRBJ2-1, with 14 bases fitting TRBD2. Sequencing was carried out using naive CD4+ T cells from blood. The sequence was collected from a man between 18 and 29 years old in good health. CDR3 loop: CASSLPGLAGDEQFF. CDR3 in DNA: TGTGCCAGCAGCTTACCGGGACTAGCGGGAGATGAGCAGTTCTTC.